This T cell receptor (beta chain) was recorded in a study of long-term antiretroviral therapy in people with HIV. Sequencing used immunoSEQ v3.0 at survey level. Per-sample TRB depth target: 40,000-50,000 T-cell genomes. TCRdb's table, derived via immunoSEQ multiplex PCR, lists solely in-frame clones and lacks some. The top ten hold 8% to 10% of the sample, which has 20,000 to 30,000 clones, approximately 81% seen once. The samples, holding roughly 0.85-10 million cryopreserved PBMC, were thawed before DNA extraction was carried out. CDR1 and CDR2 from the germline V gene are SNHLY and FYNNEI. With 2 bases removed from V and 3 bases from J, the gap between germline ends came to 11 bases. The CDR3 spans 15 residues.

Sample: unsorted PBMCs, taken 2.3 years after starting antiretroviral therapy. The clonotype was recovered from a man between 40 and 49 years old with HIV. The rearrangement links TRBV2 to TRBJ1-5; D unresolved. The CDR3 sequence is CASSERRISNQPQHF. CDR3 nucleotide sequence: TGTGCCAGCAGTGAAAGGCGGATTTCCAATCAGCCCCAGCATTTT.